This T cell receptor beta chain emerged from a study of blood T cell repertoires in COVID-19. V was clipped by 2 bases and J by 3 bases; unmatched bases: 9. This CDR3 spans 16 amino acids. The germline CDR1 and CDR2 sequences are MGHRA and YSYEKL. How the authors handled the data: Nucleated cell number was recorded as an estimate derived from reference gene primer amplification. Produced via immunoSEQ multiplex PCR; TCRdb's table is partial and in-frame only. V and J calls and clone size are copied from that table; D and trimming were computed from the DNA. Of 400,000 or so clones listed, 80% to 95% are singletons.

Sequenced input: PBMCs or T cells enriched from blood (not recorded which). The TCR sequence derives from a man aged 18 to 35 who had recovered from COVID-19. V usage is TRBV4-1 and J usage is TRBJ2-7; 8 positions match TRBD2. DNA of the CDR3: TGCGCCAGCAGCCAACCCGGGAGGGGGAATTTCTACGAGCAGTACTTC. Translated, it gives CASSQPGRGNFYEQYF.